Below are 10 T cell receptor beta chains sequenced from a single sample in a study of T cells after yellow fever vaccination. Via MiXCR, TCRdb re-called the 5' RACE reads, giving one row per CDR3 protein. The sample has under 600,000 distinct CDR3 sequences, roughly 13% seen once; the top ten hold 11% to 15%. Sequencing used PBMCs, obtained on the day of the yellow fever booster vaccination. The receptor source for this set is a man younger than 45 who received the YFV17D yellow fever vaccine.

The rearrangement uses TRBV6-5 and TRBJ1-2; a possible D gene is TRBD1 (5 bases). The germline V gene has CDR1 MNHEY and CDR2 SVGAGI. The CDR3 has 16 residues. V gave up 3 bases and J gave up 3 bases, with 17 bases separating them. The CDR3 region has the DNA TGTGCCAGCAGTTATAGGTCCGGGGGGGGAGACTATGGCTACACCTTC. Translation: CASSYRSGGGDYGYTF.

The chain combines TRBV7-2 with TRBJ2-7; TRBD2 aligns across 9 bases. CDR1 is SGHTA, CDR2 FQGNSA, per germline. The CDR3 loop spans 17 amino acids. V gave up 3 bases and J gave up 2 bases; unmatched junction bases: 11. In nucleotides, the CDR3 is TGTGCCAGCAGCTTTGGGACTAGCAGGAGAGGAGCCTACGAGCAGTACTTC. Translating gives CASSFGTSRRGAYEQYF.

This clonotype was observed a few times. The chain carries TRBV11-3 and TRBJ2-3; TRBD1 matches at 12 bases. CDR3 length equals 15 residues. Germline V gene sequence: CDR1 SGHNT, CDR2 YENEEA. V dropped 4 bases and J dropped 2; count of bases not matched to a gene: 1. CDR3 DNA: TGTGCCAGCAGCTGGGGACAGGGGGCCACAGATACGCAGTATTTT. The encoded protein is CASSWGQGATDTQYF.

This clonotype was found a few times. This chain links TRBV10-2 with TRBJ2-1; 15 positions agree with TRBD2. This CDR3 comprises 17 residues. The germline V gene encodes CDR1 WSHSY and CDR2 SAAADI. V gave up 1 base and J gave up 9 bases; unmatched junction bases: 7. This CDR3 is CASSEFGLAGGVIEQFF. In DNA form, the CDR3 reads TGCGCCAGCAGTGAGTTCGGACTAGCGGGAGGGGTTATTGAGCAGTTCTTC.

The gene calls are TRBV27 and TRBJ2-5; no firm D call. The CDR3 spans 14 residues. The germline gives CDR1 MNHEY, CDR2 SMNVEV (reference sequence). Trimming took 1 base from V and 0 from J, leaving 6 bases between them. The CDR3: CASSLWRNQETQYF. For the CDR3, the DNA is TGTGCCAGCAGTTTATGGAGAAACCAAGAGACCCAGTACTTC.

A few counts support this clonotype. The rearrangement joins TRBV4-3 to TRBJ2-1; 7 bases fit TRBD2. Unmatched junction bases numbered 9, after V lost 0 bases and J lost 10 bases. The germline V gene has CDR1 LGHNA and CDR2 YSLEER. The CDR3 loop spans 15 amino acids. CDR3 nucleotide sequence: TGCGCCAGCAGCCAAGATGGACCCTGGGGGGGAGAGCAGTTCTTC. This encodes CASSQDGPWGGEQFF.

This chain connects TRBV5-1 to TRBJ2-7; D is uncertain. Trimming removed 3 bases at V and 5 bases at J, with 18 bases between. CDR3 length: 15 residues. Per the germline V gene, CDR1 is SGHRS and CDR2 is YFSETQ. The CDR3 loop reads CASSSLGPAVNEQYF. CDR3 nucleotides: TGCGCCAGCAGCTCCCTCGGCCCCGCGGTGAACGAGCAGTACTTC. Looking up the rest from reference TRBV5-1 and TRBJ2-7 gives the full variable domain: KAGVTQTPRYLIKTRGQQVTLSCSPISGHRSVSWYQQTPGQGLQFLFEYFSETQRNKGNFPGRFSGRQFSNSRSEMNVSTLELGDSALYLCASSSLGPAVNEQYFGPGTRLTVT.

The chain uses TRBV5-1 and TRBJ2-1; 8 bases align to TRBD2. From germline, CDR1 is SGHRS and CDR2 YFSETQ. V gave up 4 bases and J gave up 10 bases; unmatched junction bases: 7. The CDR3 runs 13 residues. The CDR3 region is CASSPGLAPEQFF. The CDR3 DNA reads as TGCGCCAGCAGCCCTGGACTAGCCCCGGAGCAGTTCTTC.

The genes are TRBV3-1 and TRBJ2-5; D possibly corresponds to TRBD2 (6 bases). The CDR3 contains 15 residues. V dropped 1 base and J dropped 4 bases, with 13 bases sitting between them. Germline loops: CDR1 LGHDT, CDR2 YNNKEL (reference sequence). CDR3 amino acids: CASSQAYAGRETQYF. The CDR3 nucleotides are TGTGCCAGCAGCCAAGCCTATGCGGGAAGAGAGACCCAGTACTTC.

This clonotype has ten or more counts. Relative to the germline gene, one junction end is altered; a read error may explain this. The chain employs TRBV5-1 and TRBJ2-1, with D hard to call. The CDR3 spans 14 residues. The germline gives CDR1 SGHRS, CDR2 YFSETQ. The CDR3 DNA is TGTGCCAGCAGTTTAGTGGGATCGTACAATGAGCAGTTCTTC. Translation: CASSLVGSYNEQFF.